The 2 T cell receptor beta chains below were found in one sample sequenced in a study of blood T cell repertoires in COVID-19. The protocol was immunoSEQ multiplex PCR, while the TCRdb copy is restricted to in-frame clones and leaves out a portion. The profile shows 150,000 to 200,000 clones, roughly 87% of them singletons. Source material: PBMCs or T cells enriched from blood (not recorded which). Receptor source: a man aged 45-65 years who had recovered from COVID-19.

This chain connects TRBV19 to TRBJ2-1; 11 nucleotides agree with TRBD2. The germline V gene has CDR1 LNHDA and CDR2 SQIVND (reference sequence). The CDR3 has 15 residues. V trimming: 7 bases; J trimming: 4 bases; junction bases outside the gene matches: 6. The CDR3 sequence: CASIRTSGHYNEQFF. The CDR3 DNA is TGTGCCAGTATTCGGACTAGCGGGCATTACAATGAGCAGTTCTTC.

This chain connects TRBV9 to TRBJ2-3; D not resolved. V was trimmed by 0 bases and J by 3 bases, leaving 11 bases between them. Germline V CDR1 and CDR2: SGDLS, YYNGEE. The CDR3 is 15 amino acids. CDR3 coding DNA: TGTGCCAGCAGCGTAGGGCTAGAGTTGACAGATACGCAGTATTTT. It yields the protein CASSVGLELTDTQYF.